The 20 T cell receptor beta chains given below trace back to one sample, sequenced in a study of T cells in tuberculosis. Indicated time point: new active TB diagnosis, blood taken before or within 7 days of starting treatment. The table came from immunoSEQ multiplex PCR; TCRdb's copy has only in-frame clones and leaves some out. The sample records thousands of clones, 97% being singletons. The sequences come from PBMCs, collected at tuberculosis diagnosis. Every receptor here comes from an adult with tuberculosis.

This clone was seen only once. The chain joins TRBV19 to TRBJ2-1, with 11 bases identical to TRBD1. Germline-derived CDR1 and CDR2 are LNHDA and SQIVND (reference sequence). Trimming removed 7 bases from V and 13 bases from J; junction bases left unmatched: 15. The CDR3 extends over 15 amino acids. CDR3 DNA: TGTGCCAGTAACGCTTGGACAGGGGGCGTACATCCCCAGTTCTTC. This sequence encodes CASNAWTGGVHPQFF. The full variable domain, completed using reference TRBV19 and TRBJ2-1, is DGGITQSPKYLFRKEGQNVTLSCEQNLNHDAMYWYRQDPGQGLRLIYYSQIVNDFQKGDIAEGYSVSREKKESFPLTVTSAQKNPTAFYLCASNAWTGGVHPQFFGPGTRLTVL.

As concerns this clone: Relative to the germline gene, one junction end is altered; a read error may explain this. The gene calls are TRBV2 and TRBJ1-2, with a weak D call TRBD1 (6 bases). This CDR3 has 17 amino acids. Germline-derived CDR1 and CDR2 are SNHLY and FYNNEI. The CDR3 loop reads CASSEEVWGLRDYGHTF. Here the CDR3 DNA reads TGTGCCAGCAGTGAAGAGGTTTGGGGGCTACGGGACTATGGCCACACCTTC.

The rearrangement uses TRBV5-6 and TRBJ1-2; TRBD1 agrees at 7 bases. The CDR3 has 13 residues. The ends lost 1 base at V and 5 bases at J; junction bases unmatched: 2. Germline lookup yields CDR1 SGHDT and CDR2 YYEEEE. CDR3 nucleotide sequence: TGTGCCAGCAGCTTGCCAGGGGGTTATGGCTACACCTTC. This codes for CASSLPGGYGYTF.

V gene TRBV21-1 combines with J gene TRBJ2-2; the table's D call, TRBD1, has no DNA check behind it. TRBV21-1 is a pseudogene. The CDR3 is made up of 20 amino acids. The CDR3 is CASTIISARGRRVNTGELFF. As DNA, the CDR3 is TGTGCCAGCACCATAATATCCGCAAGGGGGCGCAGGGTGAACACCGGGGAGCTGTTTTTT.

This clone is large (0.1 to 1%) by share. This chain joins TRBV4-1 and TRBJ2-5, with 9 bases aligning to TRBD2. Germline V gives CDR1 MGHRA, CDR2 YSYEKL. Trimming cost V 0 bases and J 5 bases; bases outside gene matches: 13. This CDR3 has 18 amino acids. DNA for the CDR3: TGCGCCAGCAGCCAAGATGTATCGAGCGGGGGGCTCGGGGAGACCCAGTACTTC. Translating gives CASSQDVSSGGLGETQYF.

This chain links TRBV27 with TRBJ2-7, with TRBD1 as a possible D gene (5 bases). This CDR3 region has 13 residues. With 6 bases removed from V and 4 bases from J, the gap between germline ends came to 13 bases. Germline V gives CDR1 MNHEY, CDR2 SMNVEV (reference sequence). The DNA for the CDR3 is TGTGCCAGCAGCACCTCGACAGTTTACGAGCAGTACTTC. This codes for CASSTSTVYEQYF.

V gene TRBV5-6 combines with J gene TRBJ2-7; D gene uncertain. The CDR3 has 13 amino acids. The V gene lost 4 bases and the J gene lost 3 bases, with 11 bases spanning the gap. Germline values: CDR1 SGHDT, CDR2 YYEEEE. The CDR3 sequence is CASSVETYYEQYF. Written as DNA, the CDR3 is TGTGCCAGCAGCGTAGAAACGTACTACGAGCAGTACTTC.

The V call is TRBV6-1, the J call TRBJ2-7; possibly TRBD1 for D (6 bases). Trimming took off 5 bases at V and 0 bases at J, with 11 bases between the two ends. This CDR3 spans 14 amino acids. The V gene's germline CDR1 is MNHNS and CDR2 SASEGT. CDR3 loop: CASSPRQDSYEQYF. CDR3 sequence (DNA): TGTGCCAGCAGTCCCCGACAGGACTCCTACGAGCAGTACTTC.

V and J are TRBV29-1 and TRBJ1-1; weak D call: TRBD1 (6 bases). Per germline, CDR1 SQVTM and CDR2 ANQGSEA. The V end lost 6 bases, the J end lost 0 bases, and 11 bases lay between the germline ends. This CDR3 spans 13 amino acids. This CDR3 is CSVGQYMNTEAFF. The CDR3, as DNA: TGCAGCGTCGGACAGTACATGAACACTGAAGCTTTCTTT.

This chain joins TRBV6-5 and TRBJ1-5; possible D gene TRBD1, 5 bases. Trimming shortened V by 6 bases and J by 0 bases, and 12 bases separated the two germline ends. CDR3 length: 15 amino acids. The germline CDR1 and CDR2 sequences are MNHEY and SVGAGI. The CDR3 region is CASRNWGDSNQPQHF. In DNA form, the CDR3 reads TGTGCCAGCAGAAATTGGGGGGATAGCAATCAGCCCCAGCATTTT.

The gene calls are TRBV25-1 and TRBJ1-5, with D possibly being TRBD1 (5 bases). The CDR3 totals 16 residues. Germline V gives CDR1 MGHDK, CDR2 SYGVNS. V gave up 1 base and J gave up 4 bases, with 14 bases separating them. Here the CDR3 reads CASSESGGGGNQPQHF. CDR3 DNA sequence: TGTGCCAGCAGTGAATCGGGCGGGGGTGGTAATCAGCCCCAGCATTTT.

The chain uses TRBV9 and TRBJ2-1, with TRBD2 identical over 8 bases. V lost 4 bases to trimming and J lost 6 bases; unmatched junction nucleotides: 15. Germline values: CDR1 SGDLS, CDR2 YYNGEE. This CDR3 region has 17 residues. CDR3 protein: CASSPLGAGASVNEQFF. CDR3 coding DNA: TGTGCCAGCAGCCCACTGGGAGCGGGGGCCTCGGTCAATGAGCAGTTCTTC.

The rearrangement links TRBV5-1 to TRBJ1-2; 7 nucleotides agree with TRBD1. This CDR3 has 13 residues. The germline V gene encodes CDR1 SGHRS and CDR2 YFSETQ. Trimming cost V 4 bases and J 5 bases; bases outside gene matches: 5. Written as DNA, the CDR3 is TGCGCCAGCAGCCGGGACAGAACTTATGGCTACACCTTC. It encodes CASSRDRTYGYTF.

This chain links TRBV4-1 with TRBJ1-2, with 10 bases aligning to TRBD1. V lost 0 bases, J lost 8 bases, and 6 bases stayed unmatched. The germline V gene encodes CDR1 MGHRA and CDR2 YSYEKL. The CDR3 has 15 amino acids. The CDR3 DNA reads as TGCGCCAGCAGCCAAGAGACCCCGACAGGGGGCGGCTACACCTTC. Translating it yields CASSQETPTGGGYTF.

The chain employs TRBV10-3 and TRBJ2-2; 10 nucleotides line up with TRBD1. This CDR3 region has 18 residues. The germline V gene encodes CDR1 ENHRY and CDR2 SYGVKD. The ends lost 6 bases at V and 0 bases at J; junction bases unmatched: 10. Here the CDR3 reads CAIRSWTGGVANTGELFF. In DNA form, the CDR3 reads TGTGCCATCAGGTCATGGACAGGGGGAGTGGCGAACACCGGGGAGCTGTTTTTT.

The gene calls are TRBV19 and TRBJ1-2, with D perhaps matching TRBD1 (6 bases). Germline loops: CDR1 LNHDA, CDR2 SQIVND (reference sequence). V dropped 5 bases and J dropped 6 bases, with 19 bases sitting between them. The CDR3 spans 15 residues. CDR3 sequence reads: CASSFETGTYNGYTF. In DNA, the CDR3 is TGTGCCAGTAGTTTTGAGACAGGTACCTATAATGGCTACACCTTC.

The chain has TRBV9 and TRBJ2-7; 9 bases are shared with TRBD2. The CDR3 runs 16 residues. In germline, CDR1 is SGDLS, CDR2 YYNGEE. Trimming removed 3 bases from V and 5 bases from J; junction bases left unmatched: 12. CDR3 sequence (DNA): TGTGCCAGCAGCGCCCTGGAAGTAGCGGGAGATGACGAGCAGTACTTC. Residues: CASSALEVAGDDEQYF.

This chain joins TRBV25-1 and TRBJ1-1; no firm D call. CDR1 is MGHDK, CDR2 SYGVNS, per germline. The CDR3 is 15 amino acids. The ends were cut back, 0 bases at V and 7 bases at J, with 15 bases in the middle. CDR3 sequence reads: CASSEYAGTPFEAFF. DNA for the CDR3: TGTGCCAGCAGTGAATATGCAGGAACCCCCTTTGAAGCTTTCTTT. Together with reference TRBV25-1 and TRBJ1-1, the CDR3 gives the full variable domain: EADIYQTPRYLVIGTGKKITLECSQTMGHDKMYWYQQDPGMELHLIHYSYGVNSTEKGDLSSESTVSRIRTEHFPLTLESARPSHTSQYLCASSEYAGTPFEAFFGQGTRLTVV.

V is TRBV11-2 and J is TRBJ2-3; 7 bases agree with TRBD2. Germline V gene data show CDR1 as SGHAT and CDR2 as FQNNGV. After removal of 2 bases from V and 5 bases from J, the junction contained 7 bases not matched to a gene. The CDR3 has 15 amino acids. The CDR3 is CASSLRLLAGDTQYF. Written as DNA, the CDR3 is TGTGCCAGCAGCTTACGTCTATTAGCGGGAGATACGCAGTATTTT.

The chain links TRBV6-5 to TRBJ2-3; 12 nucleotides line up with TRBD2. This CDR3 spans 14 amino acids. Germline V gives CDR1 MNHEY, CDR2 SVGAGI. With V trimmed by 2 bases and J by 6 bases, 0 bases remained unmatched. The chain's CDR3 is CASSYGTSGDTQYF. In DNA, the CDR3 is TGTGCCAGCAGTTACGGGACTAGCGGGGATACGCAGTATTTT.